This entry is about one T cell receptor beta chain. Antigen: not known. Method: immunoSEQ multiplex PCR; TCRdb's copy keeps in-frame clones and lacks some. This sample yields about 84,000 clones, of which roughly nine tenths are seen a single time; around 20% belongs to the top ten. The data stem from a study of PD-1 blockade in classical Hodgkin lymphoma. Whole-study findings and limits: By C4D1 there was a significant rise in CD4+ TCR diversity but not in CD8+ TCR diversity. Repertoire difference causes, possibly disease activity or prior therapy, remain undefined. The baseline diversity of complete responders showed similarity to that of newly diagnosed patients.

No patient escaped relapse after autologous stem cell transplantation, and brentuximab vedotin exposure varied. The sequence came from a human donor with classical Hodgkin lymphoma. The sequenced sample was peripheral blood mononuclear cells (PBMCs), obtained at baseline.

This CDR3 reads CASSQGRGGRAAKNIQYF. CDR3 bases: TGCGCCAGCAGCCAAGGGCGTGGGGGGCGGGCGGCCAAAAACATTCAGTACTTC. The rearrangement joins TRBV4-1 to TRBJ2-4; D may correspond to TRBD1 or TRBD2 (6 bases each). Trimming took 1 base from V and 1 from J, leaving 17 bases between them. The CDR3 sequence is 18 residues long. CDR1 is MGHRA, CDR2 YSYEKL, per germline.